One and the same sample provided the 6 T cell receptor beta chains below, sequenced in a study of blood T cell repertoires in COVID-19. Libraries were prepared by immunoSEQ multiplex PCR; TCRdb keeps only in-frame clonotypes and omits some of them. The sample lists roughly 100,000 clones, about 90% seen once, with 3.1% in the top ten. Sequencing was carried out using peripheral blood. These receptor sequences come from a man aged 50 to 59 in a cohort sampled during active COVID-19.

This chain uses TRBV3-1 (or the pseudogene TRBV3-2) with TRBJ2-3; TRBD2 matches 9 bases. The CDR3 contains 16 residues. V was clipped by 1 base and J by 2 bases; unmatched bases: 4. CDR1 is LGHDT and CDR2 is YNNKEL in the germline V gene (reference sequence). The CDR3, as DNA: TGTGCCAGCAGCCAAGTAGGCGGGGGGGACACAGATACGCAGTATTTT. Translation gives CASSQVGGGDTDTQYF.

The J gene is TRBJ1-2, the V gene TRBV21-1. TRBV21-1 is described as a pseudogene. This CDR3 is built from 13 residues. CDR3: CASSKVREEGYTF. For the CDR3, the DNA is TGTGCCAGCAGCAAAGTTCGGGAGGAAGGCTACACCTTC.

V is TRBV4-3 and J is TRBJ2-2, with 8 nucleotides matching TRBD2. Trimming removed 4 bases from V and 1 base from J; junction bases left unmatched: 8. The CDR3 is 17 amino acids. Germline lookup yields CDR1 LGHNA and CDR2 YSLEER. This CDR3 reads CASSLGGGGRNTGELFF. In nucleotides, the CDR3 is TGCGCCAGCAGCCTCGGGGGCGGGGGGCGGAACACCGGGGAGCTGTTTTTT.

This chain joins TRBV27 and TRBJ2-3, with unresolved D. The CDR3 is 14 residues long. The V end was cut by 8 bases, the J end by 0 bases, with 12 bases between. CDR1 is MNHEY and CDR2 is SMNVEV in the germline V gene (reference sequence). The CDR3 nucleotides are TGTGCCAGCCGAACAACGTCTAGCACAGATACGCAGTATTTT. It specifies CASRTTSSTDTQYF.

This clone was observed a handful of times. The chain combines TRBV7-2 with TRBJ2-7; possibly TRBD2 for D (5 bases). Germline V CDR1 and CDR2: SGHTA, FQGNSA. V was pared by 2 bases and J by 2 bases, with 10 bases between. The CDR3 loop spans 14 amino acids. The CDR3 loop reads CASSLRDGAYEQYF. The CDR3 DNA follows: TGTGCCAGCAGCTTACGAGACGGGGCCTACGAGCAGTACTTC.

This clone was detected a few times. V usage is TRBV5-4 and J usage is TRBJ2-2; the D gene is possibly TRBD2 (6 bases). Between the trimmed V and J ends, which lost 4 bases and 5 bases, there was a span of 12 bases. Germline V gene lookup returns CDR1 SGHNT and CDR2 YYREEE (reference sequence). This CDR3 contains 14 residues. The CDR3 nucleotides are TGTGCCAGCAGCCTCGGGACTCCAACCGGGGAGCTGTTTTTT. Protein product: CASSLGTPTGELFF.